A selection of T cell receptor beta chains follows, all from one sample in a study of blood T cell repertoires in COVID-19. Produced via immunoSEQ multiplex PCR; TCRdb's table is partial and in-frame only. This table holds 35,000 to 50,000 clones, about 87% found once. Sample: peripheral blood. The receptors stem from a human donor in a cohort sampled during active COVID-19. Both conserved end residues are part of each CDR3. A D gene is named only where the DNA matches it firmly. The size of a clone is reported for some rows only, either as once, few or many, or as a class for expanded clones.

J gene: TRBJ1-5
V gene: TRBV6-2/TRBV6-3
clone size: -
D gene: TRBD1
CDR3 DNA: TGTGCCAGCAGCCGGGGGGACAGTCCCAATCAGCCCCAGCATTTT
CDR3 protein: CASSRGDSPNQPQHF

J gene: TRBJ1-5
V gene: TRBV6-5
clone size: -
D gene: TRBD1
CDR3 DNA: TGTGCCAGCAGGACAGGGGTTGGCCAGCCCCAGCATTTT
CDR3 protein: CASRTGVGQPQHF

J gene: TRBJ1-3
V gene: TRBV5-1
clone size: -
D gene: -
CDR3 DNA: TGCGCCAGCAGCTTGGACGGGTACTCTGGAAACACCATATATTTT
CDR3 protein: CASSLDGYSGNTIYF

J gene: TRBJ2-5
V gene: TRBV4-1
clone size: -
D gene: -
CDR3 DNA: TGCGCCAGCAGCCAAGACTGGTCCAGACAAGAGACCCAGTACTTC
CDR3 protein: CASSQDWSRQETQYF

J gene: TRBJ2-4
V gene: TRBV2
clone size: -
D gene: TRBD2
CDR3 DNA: TGTGCCAGCAGTGAAGCCCGGGCGGGGGGGAACATTCAGTACTTC
CDR3 protein: CASSEARAGGNIQYF

J gene: TRBJ1-1
V gene: TRBV5-1
clone size: -
D gene: TRBD1
CDR3 DNA: TGCGCCAGCAGCAGGCGGACAGGGCACACTGAAGCTTTCTTT
CDR3 protein: CASSRRTGHTEAFF

J gene: TRBJ1-5
V gene: TRBV10-3
clone size: once
D gene: -
CDR3 DNA: TGTGCCACCTCAGTAGGGGATCAGCCCCAGCATTTT
CDR3 protein: CATSVGDQPQHF

J gene: TRBJ1-5
V gene: TRBV19
clone size: -
D gene: -
CDR3 DNA: TGTGCCAGTAGCCAGGGGCCTTATCCCAATCAGCCCCAGCATTTT
CDR3 protein: CASSQGPYPNQPQHF

J gene: TRBJ1-3
V gene: TRBV7-2
clone size: -
D gene: TRBD1
CDR3 DNA: TGTGCCAGCAGCTCTACGGGACAGGGGGGAAACACCATATATTTT
CDR3 protein: CASSSTGQGGNTIYF

J gene: TRBJ1-4
V gene: TRBV23-1
clone size: once
D gene: -
CDR3 DNA: TGCGCCAGCAGTCAATACGCGGCCTGCCGAAAAGAAAAACTGTTTTTT
CDR3 protein: CASSQYAACRKEKLFF

J gene: TRBJ2-7
V gene: TRBV7-9
clone size: -
D gene: TRBD2
CDR3 DNA: TGTGCCAGCAGCTCTGGACTAGCGGGAGGGGAGTACTACGAGCAGTACTTC
CDR3 protein: CASSSGLAGGEYYEQYF

J gene: TRBJ2-7
V gene: TRBV2
clone size: -
D gene: TRBD1
CDR3 DNA: TGTGCCAGCAGGGAGACAGGGGTAAGCTCCTACGAGCAGTACTTC
CDR3 protein: CASRETGVSSYEQYF

J gene: TRBJ1-4
V gene: TRBV7-2
clone size: -
D gene: -
CDR3 DNA: TGTGCCAGCAGCCTTAGGCAGGCCGCAACTAATGAAAAACTGTTTTTT
CDR3 protein: CASSLRQAATNEKLFF

J gene: TRBJ2-7
V gene: TRBV18
clone size: -
D gene: -
CDR3 DNA: TGTGCCAGCTCACCACGCGGGGACGAGCAGTACTTC
CDR3 protein: CASSPRGDEQYF

J gene: TRBJ1-4
V gene: TRBV5-6
clone size: once
D gene: TRBD1
CDR3 DNA: TGTGCCAGCCGGGAGGGGACAGGGGATGAAAAACTGTTTTTT
CDR3 protein: CASREGTGDEKLFF

J gene: TRBJ2-1
V gene: TRBV4-2
clone size: few
D gene: -
CDR3 DNA: TGTGCCAGCAGCCAAGATCTCAAGGGGGATGAGCAGTTCTTC
CDR3 protein: CASSQDLKGDEQFF

J gene: TRBJ1-1
V gene: TRBV6-2/TRBV6-3
clone size: -
D gene: TRBD1
CDR3 DNA: TGTGCCAGCAGTTACTCCGGGACAGGGGGCGGAGGTGAAGCTTTCTTT
CDR3 protein: CASSYSGTGGGGEAFF

J gene: TRBJ2-6
V gene: TRBV27
clone size: -
D gene: -
CDR3 DNA: TGTGCCAGCAGTTTAGTATATTCTGGGGCCAACGTCCTGACTTTC
CDR3 protein: CASSLVYSGANVLTF

J gene: TRBJ2-5
V gene: TRBV10-3
clone size: -
D gene: TRBD1
CDR3 DNA: TGTGCCATCAAAAAAGGGACAGATCAAGAGACCCAGTACTTC
CDR3 protein: CAIKKGTDQETQYF

J gene: TRBJ2-5
V gene: TRBV5-4
clone size: -
D gene: TRBD2
CDR3 DNA: TGTGCCAGCAGCTCCCCGTCTAGCGGGGGGGTTGAGACCCAGTACTTC
CDR3 protein: CASSSPSSGGVETQYF

J gene: TRBJ2-1
V gene: TRBV7-9
clone size: once
D gene: -
CDR3 DNA: TGTGCCAGCAGCCACCCGGGAAGCCCGGAGCAGTTCTTC
CDR3 protein: CASSHPGSPEQFF

J gene: TRBJ2-1
V gene: TRBV2
clone size: -
D gene: TRBD1
CDR3 DNA: TGTGCCAGTTGGGGGGACAGGCCCTACAATGAGCAGTTCTTC
CDR3 protein: CASWGDRPYNEQFF

J gene: TRBJ1-1
V gene: TRBV30
clone size: -
D gene: TRBD1
CDR3 DNA: TGTGCCTGGTCTAAAGGACAGGGGATAAACACTGAAGCTTTCTTT
CDR3 protein: CAWSKGQGINTEAFF

J gene: TRBJ2-7
V gene: TRBV9
clone size: -
D gene: TRBD2
CDR3 DNA: TGTGCCAGCAGCGAGGGACTAGCGGGGCTCCAGCAGTACTTC
CDR3 protein: CASSEGLAGLQQYF

J gene: TRBJ2-3
V gene: TRBV5-1
clone size: -
D gene: -
CDR3 DNA: TGCGCCAGCAGCTCCGGGACAAGCACAGATACGCAGTATTTT
CDR3 protein: CASSSGTSTDTQYF

J gene: TRBJ2-5
V gene: TRBV29-1
clone size: -
D gene: -
CDR3 DNA: TGCAGCGCCAACATGGAGACCCAGTACTTC
CDR3 protein: CSANMETQYF

J gene: TRBJ1-1
V gene: TRBV19
clone size: -
D gene: -
CDR3 DNA: TGTGCCAGTAGAATGTCCAGGGCCACTGAAGCTTTCTTT
CDR3 protein: CASRMSRATEAFF

J gene: TRBJ1-6
V gene: TRBV4-1
clone size: -
D gene: TRBD1
CDR3 DNA: TGCGCCAGCAGCCAAGAGGTGACAGGGGGCGTTCTTAATTCACCCCTCCACTTT
CDR3 protein: CASSQEVTGGVLNSPLHF

J gene: TRBJ2-3
V gene: TRBV18
clone size: -
D gene: TRBD2
CDR3 DNA: TGTGCCAGCTCCCCTCCAAGAGCGGGGGGTAGCACAGATACGCAGTATTTT
CDR3 protein: CASSPPRAGGSTDTQYF

J gene: TRBJ2-2
V gene: TRBV9
clone size: -
D gene: -
CDR3 DNA: TGTGCCAGCACCTTAGGGACAACGAACACCGGGGAGCTGTTTTTT
CDR3 protein: CASTLGTTNTGELFF

J gene: TRBJ2-4
V gene: TRBV7-2
clone size: -
D gene: TRBD2
CDR3 DNA: TGTGCCAGCACCGAAAGCGGGGGTGGCGGCAAAAACATTCAGTACTTC
CDR3 protein: CASTESGGGGKNIQYF

J gene: TRBJ2-3
V gene: TRBV7-6
clone size: once
D gene: -
CDR3 DNA: TGTGCCAGCAGCTTAACTGCCACCATCCGCAACACAGATACGCAGTATTTT
CDR3 protein: CASSLTATIRNTDTQYF

J gene: TRBJ1-5
V gene: TRBV4-2
clone size: few
D gene: -
CDR3 DNA: TGTGCCAGCAGCATATCAGGGGACAATCAGCCCCAGCATTTT
CDR3 protein: CASSISGDNQPQHF

J gene: TRBJ1-1
V gene: TRBV5-1
clone size: -
D gene: -
CDR3 DNA: TGCGCCAGCAGCTCCGAGCTGAACACTGAAGCTTTCTTT
CDR3 protein: CASSSELNTEAFF

J gene: TRBJ1-3
V gene: TRBV21-1
clone size: -
D gene: -
CDR3 DNA: TGTGCCAGCAGCAAAGGGACAGGGAGCTCTGGAAACACCATATATTTT
CDR3 protein: CASSKGTGSSGNTIYF

J gene: TRBJ1-1
V gene: TRBV4-1
clone size: -
D gene: -
CDR3 DNA: TGCGCCAGCAGCGAAGAGACAGGTTTCACTGAAGCTTTCTTT
CDR3 protein: CASSEETGFTEAFF